What follows is one TCR beta chain and its context. The data are from a study of PD-L1 blockade in urothelial cancer. In the study overall: In the patient group, about 90% of the roughly 29 were males with bladder-origin urothelial cancer. Patients had received 0 to 3 prior chemotherapy regimens.

Time point noted: pretreatment peripheral blood. Synthetically made TCR analog templates were put into each PCR as spikes. The protocol was immunoSEQ multiplex PCR, while the TCRdb copy is restricted to in-frame clones and leaves out a portion. The repertoire holds 130,000 or so clones, with 65% to 85% as singletons. This receptor was obtained from a man between 50 and 59 years old with urothelial cancer. Sequenced material: PBMCs, taken around atezolizumab (anti-PD-L1) treatment.

CDR3 sequence reads: CASKTGGAYEQYF. The CDR3 DNA reads TGTGCCAGCAAAACAGGGGGCGCGTACGAGCAGTACTTC. The chain carries TRBV6-5 and TRBJ2-7; TRBD1 matches 9 bases. J was trimmed by 4 bases and V by 7 bases; bases with no gene match: 5. The germline V gene has CDR1 MNHEY and CDR2 SVGAGI. This CDR3 is 13 amino acids long.